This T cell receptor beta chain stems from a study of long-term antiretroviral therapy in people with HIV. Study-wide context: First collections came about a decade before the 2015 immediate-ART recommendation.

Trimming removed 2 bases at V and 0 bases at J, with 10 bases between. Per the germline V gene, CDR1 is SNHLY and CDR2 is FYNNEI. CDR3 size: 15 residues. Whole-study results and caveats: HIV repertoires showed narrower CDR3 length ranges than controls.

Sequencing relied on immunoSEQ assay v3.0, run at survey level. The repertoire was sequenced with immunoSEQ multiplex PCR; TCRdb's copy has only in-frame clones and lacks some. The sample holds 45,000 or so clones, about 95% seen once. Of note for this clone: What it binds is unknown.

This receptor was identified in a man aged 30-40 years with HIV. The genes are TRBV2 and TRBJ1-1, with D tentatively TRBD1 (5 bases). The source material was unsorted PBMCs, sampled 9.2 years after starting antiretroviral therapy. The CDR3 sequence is CASSEWAGMNTEAFF. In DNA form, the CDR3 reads TGTGCCAGCAGTGAATGGGCAGGGATGAACACTGAAGCTTTCTTT.